Here is one T cell receptor (beta chain) with its context. Its antigen remains unidentified. Base qualities are not provided; no much larger clone lies one nucleotide away. At the DNA level, this CDR3 is encoded by other sequences in the same sample as well. The collaborating institutions used their own protocols to collect whole blood in K2EDTA tubes. Collaborator samples were shipped for TCRbeta analysis as frozen whole blood, isolated PBMCs, or DNA extracted from either sample type. Trimming accounts for 0 bases at V and 2 bases at J, while the number of junction bases matched to no gene is 1. The CDR3, cysteine through phenylalanine, is 15 amino acids long. Of all the DNA, just the CDR3 is kept, 45 bases in frame from base 1. CDR1 and CDR2 (KGHSH, LQKENI) derive from the germline V gene. TCRbeta CDR3 regions were amplified from genomic DNA using the immunoSEQ Assay, a bias-controlled multiplex PCR. Per the source publication's procedure: The number of nucleated cells in each sample was estimated by amplification of reference gene primers within the assay. To quantify the absolute abundance of each unique TCRbeta CDR3 rearrangement, sequence reads were collapsed and filtered. Productive Simpson clonality was computed per sample as the square root of Simpson's diversity index over productive rearrangements. The table was pulled from immuneACCESS by TCRdb, which kept in-frame rearrangements only. Such tables lose some clones; where checked, under half of the loss comes from unresolved V genes, and the rest has no known cause. The V and J calls and clone size are taken from that table; D and trimming were inferred from the DNA. In this sample the table shows around 200,000 clones, about nine tenths of which occur a single time. The top ten hold approximately 4.8% of the sample.

The data are from a study of blood T cell repertoires in COVID-19 (dated by TCRdb to 2020 to 2021). Study-wide context: Collaborator samples came from the United States, Italy and Spain and covered acute and convalescent phases of COVID-19. The material from the prospective study consisted of cDNA or gDNA derived from T cells, B-cell-depleted T cells, or PBMCs. Subjects who had been exposed to COVID-19, were actively infected with it, or had recovered from it provided the deeply sampled blood TCRbeta repertoires that made up the dataset. The repertoires were made available in a free public database intended to serve as a resource for research on the immune response to SARS-CoV-2. The samples were drawn from the first 160 participants of the ongoing ImmuneRACE study and from under 1,500 subjects provided by 6 global collaborators. Nearly every sample came with metadata listing a de-identified subject ID, COVID-19 status, age in years and sex. HLA class I and class II types, where available, came from metadata supplied by the sample provider rather than from assay-based typing. General conclusions and limits of the study: How much clinical and demographic metadata was included differed by source and by participant, and the metadata was provided uncurated.

The sequenced material came from peripheral blood. The sequence links TRBV18 to TRBJ1-5, with 7 central nucleotides matching TRBD1. The receptor was isolated from a man between 45 and 60 years old with acute or convalescent COVID-19. The encoded CDR3 is CASSPPGQGNQPQHF. The nucleotide sequence reads as follows: TGTGCCAGCTCACCACCAGGACAGGGCAATCAGCCCCAGCATTTT.